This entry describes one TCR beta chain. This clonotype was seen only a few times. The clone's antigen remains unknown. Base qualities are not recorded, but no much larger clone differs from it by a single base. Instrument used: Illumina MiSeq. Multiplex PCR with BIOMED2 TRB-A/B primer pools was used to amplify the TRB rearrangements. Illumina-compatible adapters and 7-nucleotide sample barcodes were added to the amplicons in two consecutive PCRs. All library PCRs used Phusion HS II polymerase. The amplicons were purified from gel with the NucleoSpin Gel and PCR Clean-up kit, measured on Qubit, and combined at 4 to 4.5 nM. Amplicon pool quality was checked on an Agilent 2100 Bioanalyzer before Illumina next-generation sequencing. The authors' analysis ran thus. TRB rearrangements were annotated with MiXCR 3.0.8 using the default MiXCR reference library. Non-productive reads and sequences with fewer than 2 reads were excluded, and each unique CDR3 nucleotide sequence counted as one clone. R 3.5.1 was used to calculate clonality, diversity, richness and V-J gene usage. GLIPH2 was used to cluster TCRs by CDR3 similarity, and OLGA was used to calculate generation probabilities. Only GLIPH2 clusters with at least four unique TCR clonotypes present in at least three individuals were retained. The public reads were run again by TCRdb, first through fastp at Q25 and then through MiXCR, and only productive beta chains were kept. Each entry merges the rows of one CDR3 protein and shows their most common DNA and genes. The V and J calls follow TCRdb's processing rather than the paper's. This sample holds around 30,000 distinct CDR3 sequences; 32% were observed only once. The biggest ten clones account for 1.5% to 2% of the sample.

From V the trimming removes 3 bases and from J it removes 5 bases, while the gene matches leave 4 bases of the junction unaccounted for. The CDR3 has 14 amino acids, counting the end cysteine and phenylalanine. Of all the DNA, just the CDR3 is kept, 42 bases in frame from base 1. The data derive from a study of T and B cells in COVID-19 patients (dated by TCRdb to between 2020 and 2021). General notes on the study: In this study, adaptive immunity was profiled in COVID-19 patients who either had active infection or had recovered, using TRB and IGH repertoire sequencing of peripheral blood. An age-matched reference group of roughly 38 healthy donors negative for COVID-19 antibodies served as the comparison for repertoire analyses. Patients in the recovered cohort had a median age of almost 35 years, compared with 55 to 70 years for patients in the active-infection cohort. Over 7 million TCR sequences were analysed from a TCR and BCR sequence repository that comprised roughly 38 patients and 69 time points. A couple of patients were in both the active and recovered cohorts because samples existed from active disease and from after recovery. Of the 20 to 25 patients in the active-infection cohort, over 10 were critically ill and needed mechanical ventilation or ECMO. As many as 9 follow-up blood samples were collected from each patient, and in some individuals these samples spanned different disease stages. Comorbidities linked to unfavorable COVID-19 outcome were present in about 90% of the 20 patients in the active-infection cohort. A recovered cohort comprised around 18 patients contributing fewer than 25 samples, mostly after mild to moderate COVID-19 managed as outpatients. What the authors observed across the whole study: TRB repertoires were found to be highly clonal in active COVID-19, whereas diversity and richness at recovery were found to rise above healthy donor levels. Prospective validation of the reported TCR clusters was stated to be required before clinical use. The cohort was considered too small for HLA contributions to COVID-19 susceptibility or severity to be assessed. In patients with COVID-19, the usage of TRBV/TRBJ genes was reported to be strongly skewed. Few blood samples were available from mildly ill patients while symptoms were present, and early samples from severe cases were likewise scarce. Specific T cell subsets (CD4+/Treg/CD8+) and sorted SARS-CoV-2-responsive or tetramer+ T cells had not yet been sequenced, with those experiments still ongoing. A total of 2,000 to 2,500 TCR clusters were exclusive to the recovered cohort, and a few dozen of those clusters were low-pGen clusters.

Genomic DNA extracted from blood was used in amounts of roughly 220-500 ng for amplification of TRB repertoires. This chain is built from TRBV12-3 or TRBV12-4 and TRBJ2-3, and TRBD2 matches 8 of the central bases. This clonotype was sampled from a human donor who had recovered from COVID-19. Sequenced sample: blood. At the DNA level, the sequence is TGTGCCAGCAGTTTTACTCGGGGGGGAGATACGCAGTATTTT. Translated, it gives CASSFTRGGDTQYF.